The 27 T cell receptor beta chains listed next were all sequenced from one sample in a study of blood T cell repertoires in COVID-19 (dated by TCRdb to the early 2020s). Preparation of the library involved the immunoSEQ multiplex PCR assay. TCRdb obtained this table from immuneACCESS and retained in-frame rearrangements with V and J assigned. These tables miss some clones; where compared with another copy, unresolved V genes account for less than half of the shortfall, and the remainder is unexplained. Counted in this sample were about 280,000 clones; 85% of them appeared once. The ten largest clones take up 2% to 3% of the sample. Sequenced sample: PBMCs or T cells enriched from blood (not recorded which). The receptor source for this set is a woman in her fifties or sixties who had recovered from COVID-19.

The genes are TRBV6-5 and TRBJ1-4; TRBD1 might be the D (5 bases). Trimming cost V 6 bases and J 8 bases, with 19 bases left between them. Looked up from germline, CDR1 is MNHEY and CDR2 is SVGAGI. CDR3 length equals 15 residues. The CDR3 coding sequence is TGTGCCAGCAGACGCGACAGTTTAAAGAGGGAAAAACTGTTTTTT. Amino acid sequence: CASRRDSLKREKLFF.

This clone has a handful of counts. The chain couples TRBV18 to TRBJ1-6; possibly TRBD1 for D (5 bases). From germline, CDR1 is KGHSH and CDR2 LQKENI. Trimming shortened V by 4 bases and J by 6 bases, and 10 bases separated the two germline ends. The CDR3 contains 14 residues. CDR3 amino acids: CASSRAGLNSPLHF. The CDR3 nucleotides are TGTGCCAGCTCACGTGCAGGGCTTAATTCACCCCTCCACTTT.

This clone was observed a single time. The chain employs TRBV6-2 or TRBV6-3 and TRBJ1-5, with D unclear. This CDR3 spans 12 amino acids. CDR1 is MNHEY and CDR2 is SVGEGT in the germline V gene. V was trimmed by 5 bases and J by 10 bases, leaving 12 bases between them. CDR3 bases: TGTGCCAGCAGTCTACCCCCCGCTCCCCAGCATTTT. Encoded protein: CASSLPPAPQHF.

This rearrangement joins TRBV19 to TRBJ1-1, with D possibly being TRBD1 (5 bases). V dropped 5 bases and J dropped 4 bases, with 8 bases sitting between them. This CDR3 contains 12 residues. CDR1 and CDR2 (germline): LNHDA, SQIVND (reference sequence). CDR3 residues: CASSQGRTEAFF. CDR3 bases: TGTGCCAGTAGTCAGGGTCGCACTGAAGCTTTCTTT.

V is TRBV6-4 and J is TRBJ2-2; the match to TRBD2 covers 8 bases. J was trimmed by 1 base and V by 4 bases; bases with no gene match: 2. CDR1 is MRHNA, CDR2 SNTAGT, per germline. The CDR3 has 15 residues. The CDR3 protein is CASSVAGGNTGELFF. Written as DNA, the CDR3 is TGTGCCAGCAGTGTTGCGGGAGGGAACACCGGGGAGCTGTTTTTT.

The chain has TRBV19 and TRBJ2-1, with 7 bases identical to TRBD2. CDR3 length: 16 residues. Germline CDR1 reads LNHDA; CDR2 reads SQIVND (reference sequence). Germline trimming cut 6 bases from V and 5 bases from J; bases unmatched to any gene: 13. The CDR3 here is CASSPNRGTTHNEQFF. As DNA, the CDR3 is TGTGCCAGTAGCCCCAACCGGGGGACTACCCACAATGAGCAGTTCTTC.

The rearrangement joins TRBV28 to TRBJ1-2; D uncertain. This CDR3 is built from 14 residues. CDR1 is MDHEN and CDR2 is SYDVKM in the germline V gene. The V end lost 1 base, the J end lost 4 bases, and 10 bases lay between the germline ends. As DNA, the CDR3 is TGTGCCAGCAGTTTATCGGGGTTTTTCTATGGCTACACCTTC. Amino acid sequence: CASSLSGFFYGYTF.

The rearrangement links TRBV7-2 to TRBJ1-6; D remains unclear. The germline V and J ends were trimmed by 2 bases and 10 bases, with 15 bases remaining between them. CDR3 length equals 15 residues. Looked up from germline, CDR1 is SGHTA and CDR2 is FQGNSA. This CDR3 is CASSLNRGSNSPLHF. The CDR3 nucleotides read TGTGCCAGCAGCTTAAATCGGGGAAGTAACTCACCCCTCCACTTT.

This clone has more than one count but fewer than ten. CDR3 sequence: CASSPPGRGPTF. DNA for the CDR3: TGTGCCAGCAGTCCCCCCGGCAGGGGCCCCACCTTC. The chain links TRBV27 to TRBJ1-2; D may be TRBD1 (6 bases). There are 12 residues in the CDR3. Germline CDR1 and CDR2: MNHEY and SMNVEV (reference sequence). V lost 5 bases and J lost 13, with 17 bases in between.

The chain uses TRBV5-4 and TRBJ1-5, with TRBD1 matching 7 bases. Germline CDR1 is SGHNT and CDR2 is YYREEE (reference sequence). J lost 1 base, V lost 0 bases, and 13 bases had no gene match. The CDR3 totals 19 residues. The CDR3 DNA follows: TGTGCCAGCAGCTTGGGAAATCTCAACAGGGGTTTAAGCAATCAGCCCCAGCATTTT. Encoded protein: CASSLGNLNRGLSNQPQHF.

This clone was seen at least ten times. The V gene is TRBV25-1, the J gene TRBJ2-7, with 10 nucleotides matching TRBD1. This CDR3 spans 15 amino acids. Trimming cost V 2 bases and J 2 bases; bases outside gene matches: 3. Germline assignment: CDR1 MGHDK and CDR2 SYGVNS. The CDR3 loop is CASSERDRGTYEQYF. The CDR3 DNA sequence: TGTGCCAGCAGTGAACGGGACAGGGGAACCTACGAGCAGTACTTC.

The chain is built from TRBV19 and TRBJ1-1, with D possibly matching TRBD1 (6 bases). CDR1 is LNHDA, CDR2 SQIVND, per germline (reference sequence). CDR3 length: 13 residues. V was pared by 7 bases and J by 5 bases, with 14 bases between. The CDR3 DNA sequence: TGTGCCAGTACCTCGGGGGGCGCGACTGAAGCTTTCTTT. This sequence encodes CASTSGGATEAFF.

This clone has only a few counts. The V call is TRBV11-2, the J call TRBJ1-2; D is unclear. The CDR3 has 14 residues. V was trimmed by 4 bases and J by 0 bases, leaving 9 bases between them. In germline, CDR1 is SGHAT, CDR2 FQNNGV. CDR3 bases: TGTGCCAGCAGCTCCACGGCGGCTAACTATGGCTACACCTTC. Translating gives CASSSTAANYGYTF.

The rearrangement links TRBV6-2 or TRBV6-3 to TRBJ2-7, with D maybe TRBD1 (6 bases). The length of the CDR3 is 15 residues. The germline gives CDR1 MNHEY, CDR2 SVGEGT. Deletions cut 2 bases from V and 1 base from J, with 12 bases between. CDR3 sequence (DNA): TGTGCCAGCAGTTACCCCGGGACATTTTCCTACGAGCAGTACTTC. It yields the protein CASSYPGTFSYEQYF.

This chain connects TRBV5-5 to TRBJ1-5, with D possibly TRBD1 on 6 matching bases. With 0 bases removed from V and 4 bases from J, the gap between germline ends came to 8 bases. Per the germline V gene, CDR1 is SGHKS and CDR2 is YYEKEE (reference sequence). The CDR3 totals 14 residues. DNA of the CDR3: TGTGCCAGCAGCTTGGATACAGGGAATCAGCCCCAGCATTTT. Its translation is CASSLDTGNQPQHF. Together with reference TRBV5-5 and TRBJ1-5, the CDR3 gives the full variable domain: DAGVTQSPTHLIKTRGQQVTLRCSPISGHKSVSWYQQVLGQGPQFIFQYYEKEERGRGNFPDRFSARQFPNYSSELNVNALLLGDSALYLCASSLDTGNQPQHFGDGTRLSIL.

V usage is TRBV5-4 and J usage is TRBJ2-1, with TRBD2 matching over 11 bases. In germline, CDR1 is SGHNT, CDR2 YYREEE (reference sequence). V lost 3 bases to trimming and J lost 9 bases; unmatched junction nucleotides: 8. The CDR3 loop spans 15 amino acids. In DNA form, the CDR3 reads TGTGCCAGCAGCTGGGTAGCGGGAGGGCGTGCTGAGCAGTTCTTC. Translated: CASSWVAGGRAEQFF. The whole variable domain, filled in from reference TRBV5-4 and TRBJ2-1, reads ETGVTQSPTHLIKTRGQQVTLRCSSQSGHNTVSWYQQALGQGPQFIFQYYREEENGRGNFPPRFSGLQFPNYSSELNVNALELDDSALYLCASSWVAGGRAEQFFGPGTRLTVL.

V usage is TRBV28 and J usage is TRBJ1-4; 7 bases match TRBD1. Germline V gene lookup returns CDR1 MDHEN and CDR2 SYDVKM. With 5 bases clipped from V and 0 bases from J, the junction kept 18 bases outside the gene matches. CDR3 size: 20 residues. The CDR3 DNA is TGTGCCAGCAGTCCGCCACCGGGACAGAAAAAATATGCAACTAATGAAAAACTGTTTTTT. Its translation is CASSPPPGQKKYATNEKLFF. Together with reference TRBV28 and TRBJ1-4, the CDR3 gives the full variable domain: DVKVTQSSRYLVKRTGEKVFLECVQDMDHENMFWYRQDPGLGLRLIYFSYDVKMKEKGDIPEGYSVSREKKERFSLILESASTNQTSMYLCASSPPPGQKKYATNEKLFFGSGTQLSVL.

This clone was picked up a small number of times. The rearrangement joins TRBV18 to TRBJ1-4; 8 bases match TRBD1. With V trimmed by 8 bases and J by 0 bases, 5 bases remained unmatched. Germline CDR1 KGHSH, CDR2 LQKENI. This CDR3 contains 15 residues. CDR3 region: CASRQGSATNEKLFF. CDR3 DNA: TGTGCCAGCCGACAGGGGAGTGCAACTAATGAAAAACTGTTTTTT.

CDR3 region: CASSSRQPSSYNSPLHF. The CDR3 DNA sequence: TGTGCCAGCAGTTCGCGACAGCCGAGCTCCTATAATTCACCCCTCCACTTT. This rearrangement joins TRBV27 to TRBJ1-6; the D gene is possibly TRBD1 (5 bases). With 4 bases removed from V and 0 bases from J, the gap between germline ends came to 13 bases. CDR1 and CDR2 (germline): MNHEY, SMNVEV (reference sequence). The CDR3 consists of 17 residues.

In its sample, this clone was seen once. The chain employs TRBV5-1 and TRBJ1-3; D possibly corresponds to TRBD1 (6 bases). Looked up from germline, CDR1 is SGHRS and CDR2 is YFSETQ. The length of the CDR3 is 16 residues. V was trimmed by 7 bases and J by 2 bases, leaving 19 bases between them. CDR3 nucleotides: TGCGCCAGCGGGAAAGGGGGTCTGGATGCTGGAAACACCATATATTTT. Translating gives CASGKGGLDAGNTIYF.

V is TRBV2 and J is TRBJ1-6; D perhaps matches TRBD1 (6 bases). The V gene's germline CDR1 is SNHLY and CDR2 FYNNEI. The CDR3 has 14 residues. Deletions cut 6 bases from V and 9 bases from J, with 15 bases between. CDR3 nucleotide sequence: TGTGCCAGCAGGCCGAGGGGGTTCATTTCACCCCTCCACTTT. The encoded protein is CASRPRGFISPLHF.

This chain links TRBV18 with TRBJ2-5; D remains unclear. With 6 bases removed from V and 5 bases from J, the gap between germline ends came to 22 bases. CDR3 length: 16 residues. From germline, CDR1 is KGHSH and CDR2 LQKENI. CDR3 coding DNA: TGTGCCAGCTCGCGTCAAACGTCTTCCCCCGGGGAGACCCAGTACTTC. Its protein product is CASSRQTSSPGETQYF.

The rearrangement links TRBV6-4 to TRBJ1-2; 8 nucleotides match TRBD1. CDR1 is MRHNA, CDR2 SNTAGT, per germline. This CDR3 comprises 14 residues. Germline trimming cut 5 bases from V and 1 base from J; bases unmatched to any gene: 3. The CDR3 loop is CASSPGQGNYGYTF. DNA for the CDR3: TGTGCCAGCAGTCCTGGACAGGGTAACTATGGCTACACCTTC.

V gene TRBV19 combines with J gene TRBJ2-6; perhaps TRBD1 as D (6 bases). Germline lookup yields CDR1 LNHDA and CDR2 SQIVND (reference sequence). This CDR3 has 15 residues. V lost 5 bases, J lost 2 bases, and 10 bases lay in between. The CDR3: CASSLQGAGANVLTF. In DNA form, the CDR3 reads TGTGCCAGTAGTTTACAGGGAGCTGGGGCCAACGTCCTGACTTTC.

There are a few counts of this clone. V gene TRBV19 combines with J gene TRBJ2-1, with TRBD2 matching 10 bases. V lost 3 bases, J lost 8 bases, and 4 bases stayed unmatched. The germline V gene encodes CDR1 LNHDA and CDR2 SQIVND (reference sequence). The CDR3 covers 14 residues. CDR3 in DNA: TGTGCCAGTAGTATGGTAGCGGGAGGAGATGAGCAGTTCTTC. Its protein product is CASSMVAGGDEQFF.

V gene TRBV5-1 combines with J gene TRBJ2-3; 10 bases align to TRBD2. The CDR3 totals 16 residues. The ends lost 4 bases at V and 3 bases at J; junction bases unmatched: 8. Germline CDR1 is SGHRS and CDR2 is YFSETQ. The DNA for the CDR3 is TGCGCCAGCAGCCTGGCACTAGCGGGAAGTACAGATACGCAGTATTTT. Protein sequence: CASSLALAGSTDTQYF.

This chain links TRBV30 with TRBJ1-4, with 12 bases that match TRBD1. V dropped 2 bases and J dropped 8; count of bases not matched to a gene: 9. Per the germline V gene, CDR1 is GTSNPN and CDR2 is SVGIG (reference sequence). This CDR3 has 16 amino acids. The DNA of the CDR3 is TGTGCCTGGAGTTCCGGGACAGGGGGCGGAAGGGAAAAACTGTTTTTT. Protein product: CAWSSGTGGGREKLFF. The full variable domain, in which reference TRBV30 and TRBJ1-4 provide the parts outside the CDR3, is SQTIHQWPATLVQPVGSPLSLECTVEGTSNPNLYWYRQAAGRGLQLLFYSVGIGQISSEVPQNLSASRPQDRQFILSSKKLLLSDSGFYLCAWSSGTGGGREKLFFGSGTQLSVL.